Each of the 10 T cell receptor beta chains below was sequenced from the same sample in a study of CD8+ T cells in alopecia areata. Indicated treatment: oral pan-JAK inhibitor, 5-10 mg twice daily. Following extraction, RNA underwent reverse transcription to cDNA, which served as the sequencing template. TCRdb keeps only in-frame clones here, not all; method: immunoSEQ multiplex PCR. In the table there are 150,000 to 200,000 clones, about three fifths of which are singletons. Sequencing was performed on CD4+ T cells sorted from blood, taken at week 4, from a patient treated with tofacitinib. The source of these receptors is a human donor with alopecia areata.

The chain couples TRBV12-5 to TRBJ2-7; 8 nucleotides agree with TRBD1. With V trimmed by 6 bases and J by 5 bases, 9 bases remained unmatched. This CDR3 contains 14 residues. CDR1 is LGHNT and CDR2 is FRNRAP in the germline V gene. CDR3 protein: CASGIGQGVNEQYF. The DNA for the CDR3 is TGTGCTAGTGGCATCGGACAGGGTGTCAACGAGCAGTACTTC. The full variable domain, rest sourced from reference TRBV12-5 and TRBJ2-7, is DARVTQTPRHKVTEMGQEVTMRCQPILGHNTVFWYRQTMMQGLELLAYFRNRAPLDDSGMPKDRFSAEMPDATLATLKIQPSEPRDSAVYFCASGIGQGVNEQYFGPGTRLTVT.

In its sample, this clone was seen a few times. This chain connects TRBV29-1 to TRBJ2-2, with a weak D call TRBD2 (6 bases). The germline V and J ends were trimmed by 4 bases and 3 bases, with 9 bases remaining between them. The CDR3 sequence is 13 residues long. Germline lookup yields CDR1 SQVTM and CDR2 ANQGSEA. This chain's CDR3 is CSVGREDTGELFF. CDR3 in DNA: TGCAGCGTTGGTAGGGAGGACACCGGGGAGCTGTTTTTT.

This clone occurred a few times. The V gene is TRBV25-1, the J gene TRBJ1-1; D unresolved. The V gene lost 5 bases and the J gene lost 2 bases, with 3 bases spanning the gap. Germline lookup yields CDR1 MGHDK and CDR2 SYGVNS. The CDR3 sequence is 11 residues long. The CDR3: CASSRNTEAFF. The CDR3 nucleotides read TGTGCCAGCAGTCGTAACACTGAAGCTTTCTTT.

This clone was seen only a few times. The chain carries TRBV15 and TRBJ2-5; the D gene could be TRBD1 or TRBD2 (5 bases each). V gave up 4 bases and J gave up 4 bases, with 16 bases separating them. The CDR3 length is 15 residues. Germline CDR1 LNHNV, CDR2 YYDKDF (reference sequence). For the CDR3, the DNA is TGTGCCACCAGCACCCTAGGCGGGCAGGGAGAGACCCAGTACTTC. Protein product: CATSTLGGQGETQYF.

The CDR3 here is CASSVDGAVDTQYF. CDR3 DNA sequence: TGTGCCAGCAGCGTAGACGGGGCCGTTGATACGCAGTATTTT. V usage is TRBV9 and J usage is TRBJ2-3; D might be TRBD1 or TRBD2, each matching 5 bases. The germline CDR1 and CDR2 sequences are SGDLS and YYNGEE. Trimming removed 0 bases at V and 6 bases at J, with 11 bases between. The CDR3 loop spans 14 amino acids.

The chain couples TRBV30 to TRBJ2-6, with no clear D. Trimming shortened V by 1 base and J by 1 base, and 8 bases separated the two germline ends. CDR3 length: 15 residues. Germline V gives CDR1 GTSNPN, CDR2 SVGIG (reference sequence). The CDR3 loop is CAWSAGSSGANVLTF. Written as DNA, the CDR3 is TGTGCCTGGAGTGCCGGCAGTTCTGGGGCCAACGTCCTGACTTTC.

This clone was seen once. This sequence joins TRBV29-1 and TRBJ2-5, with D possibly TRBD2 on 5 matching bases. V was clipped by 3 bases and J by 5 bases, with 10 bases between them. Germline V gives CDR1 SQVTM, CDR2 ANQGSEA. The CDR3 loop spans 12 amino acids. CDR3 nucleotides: TGCAGCGTTGAGGACCCGGGGGAGACCCAGTACTTC. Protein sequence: CSVEDPGETQYF.

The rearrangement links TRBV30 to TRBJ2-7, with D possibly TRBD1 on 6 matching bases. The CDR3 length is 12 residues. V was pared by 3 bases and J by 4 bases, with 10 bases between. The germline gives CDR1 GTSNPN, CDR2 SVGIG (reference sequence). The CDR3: CAWRPDSYEQYF. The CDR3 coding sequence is TGTGCCTGGAGACCGGACAGTTACGAGCAGTACTTC.

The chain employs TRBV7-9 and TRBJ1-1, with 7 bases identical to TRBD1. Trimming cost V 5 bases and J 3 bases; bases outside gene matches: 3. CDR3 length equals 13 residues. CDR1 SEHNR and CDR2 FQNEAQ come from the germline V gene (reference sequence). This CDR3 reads CASSRQGHTEAFF. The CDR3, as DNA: TGTGCCAGCAGCCGACAGGGCCACACTGAAGCTTTCTTT.

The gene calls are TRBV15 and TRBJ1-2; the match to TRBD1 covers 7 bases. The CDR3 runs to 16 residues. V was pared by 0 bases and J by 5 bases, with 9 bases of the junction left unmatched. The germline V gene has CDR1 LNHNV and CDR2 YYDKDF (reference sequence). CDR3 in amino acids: CATSRDKTGLLYGYTF. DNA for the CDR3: TGTGCCACCAGCAGAGATAAGACAGGGCTTCTTTATGGCTACACCTTC.